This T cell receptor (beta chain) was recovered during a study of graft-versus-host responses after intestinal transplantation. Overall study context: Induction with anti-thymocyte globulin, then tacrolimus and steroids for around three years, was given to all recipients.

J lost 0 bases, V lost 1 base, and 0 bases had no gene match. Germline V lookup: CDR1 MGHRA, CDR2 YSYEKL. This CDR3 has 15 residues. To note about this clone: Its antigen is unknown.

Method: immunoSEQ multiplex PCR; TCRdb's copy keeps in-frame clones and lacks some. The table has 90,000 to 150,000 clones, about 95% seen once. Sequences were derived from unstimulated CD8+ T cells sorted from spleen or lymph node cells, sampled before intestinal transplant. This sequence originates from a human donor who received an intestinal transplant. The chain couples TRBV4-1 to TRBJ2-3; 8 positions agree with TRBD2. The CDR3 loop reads CASSQASGSTDTQYF. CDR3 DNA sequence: TGCGCCAGCAGCCAAGCTAGCGGGAGCACAGATACGCAGTATTTT.